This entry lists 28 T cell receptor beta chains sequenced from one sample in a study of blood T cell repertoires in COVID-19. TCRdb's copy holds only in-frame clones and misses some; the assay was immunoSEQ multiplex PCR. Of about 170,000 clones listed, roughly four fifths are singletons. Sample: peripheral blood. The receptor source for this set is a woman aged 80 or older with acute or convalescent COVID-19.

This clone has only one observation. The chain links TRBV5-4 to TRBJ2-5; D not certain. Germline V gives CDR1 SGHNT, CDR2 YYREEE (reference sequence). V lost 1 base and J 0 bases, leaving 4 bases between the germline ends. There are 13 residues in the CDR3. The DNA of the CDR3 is TGTGCCAGCAGCTTGCCGTACCAAGAGACCCAGTACTTC. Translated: CASSLPYQETQYF.

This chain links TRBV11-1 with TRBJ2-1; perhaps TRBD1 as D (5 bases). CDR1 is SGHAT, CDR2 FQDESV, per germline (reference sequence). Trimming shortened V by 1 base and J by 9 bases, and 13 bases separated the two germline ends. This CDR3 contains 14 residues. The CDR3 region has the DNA TGTGCCAGCAGCTTAGTGCAGGGCAAGGCTGAGCAGTTCTTC. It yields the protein CASSLVQGKAEQFF.

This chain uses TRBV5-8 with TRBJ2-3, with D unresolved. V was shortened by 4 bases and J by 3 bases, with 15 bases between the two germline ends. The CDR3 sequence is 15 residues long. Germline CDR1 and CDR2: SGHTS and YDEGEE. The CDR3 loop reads CASSLRFRETDTQYF. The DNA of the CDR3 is TGTGCCAGCAGCCTTCGGTTCCGAGAGACAGATACGCAGTATTTT. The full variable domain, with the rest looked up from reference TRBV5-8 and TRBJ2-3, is EAGVTQSPTHLIKTRGQQATLRCSPISGHTSVYWYQQALGLGLQFLLWYDEGEERNRGNFPPRFSGRQFPNYSSELNVNALELEDSALYLCASSLRFRETDTQYFGPGTRLTVL.

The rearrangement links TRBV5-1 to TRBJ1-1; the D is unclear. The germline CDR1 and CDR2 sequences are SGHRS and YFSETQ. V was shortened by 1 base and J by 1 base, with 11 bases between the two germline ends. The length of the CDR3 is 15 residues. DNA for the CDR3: TGCGCCAGCAGCTTGTCCGGACTCCGGAACACTGAAGCTTTCTTT. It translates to CASSLSGLRNTEAFF.

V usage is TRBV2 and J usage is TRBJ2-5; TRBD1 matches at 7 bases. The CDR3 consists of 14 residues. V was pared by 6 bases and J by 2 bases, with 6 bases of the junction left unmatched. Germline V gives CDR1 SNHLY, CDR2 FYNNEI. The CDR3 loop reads CASRLTTGQETQYF. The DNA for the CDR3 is TGTGCCAGCAGACTCACGACAGGGCAAGAGACCCAGTACTTC.

The CDR3 is CSVTRQGLNTEAFF. The CDR3 nucleotides read TGCAGCGTTACCCGACAAGGCTTGAACACTGAAGCTTTCTTT. The rearrangement uses TRBV29-1 and TRBJ1-1; D remains unclear. V shed 5 bases and J shed 0 bases, with 13 bases lying between them. Germline V gene sequence: CDR1 SQVTM, CDR2 ANQGSEA. CDR3 length: 14 amino acids.

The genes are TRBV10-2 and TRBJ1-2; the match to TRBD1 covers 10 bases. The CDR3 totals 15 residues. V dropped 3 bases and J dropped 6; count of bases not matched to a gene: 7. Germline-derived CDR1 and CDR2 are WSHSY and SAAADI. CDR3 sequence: CASSEGKGTGDGYTF. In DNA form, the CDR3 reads TGCGCCAGCAGTGAAGGAAAGGGGACAGGGGATGGCTACACCTTC.

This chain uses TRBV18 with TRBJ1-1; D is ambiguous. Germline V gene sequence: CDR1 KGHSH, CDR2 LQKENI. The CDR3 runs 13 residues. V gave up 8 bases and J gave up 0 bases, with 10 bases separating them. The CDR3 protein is CASGQIMNTEAFF. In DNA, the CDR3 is TGTGCCAGCGGGCAGATCATGAACACTGAAGCTTTCTTT. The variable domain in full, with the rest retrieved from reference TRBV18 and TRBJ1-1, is NAGVMQNPRHLVRRRGQEARLRCSPMKGHSHVYWYRQLPEEGLKFMVYLQKENIIDESGMPKERFSAEFPKEGPSILRIQQVVRGDSAAYFCASGQIMNTEAFFGQGTRLTVV.

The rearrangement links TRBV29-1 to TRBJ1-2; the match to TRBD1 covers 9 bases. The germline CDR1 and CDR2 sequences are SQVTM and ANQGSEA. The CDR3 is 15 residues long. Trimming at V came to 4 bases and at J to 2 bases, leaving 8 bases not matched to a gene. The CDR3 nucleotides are TGCAGCGTTGGGGATACGGGACAGGGCAACTATGGCTACACCTTC. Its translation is CSVGDTGQGNYGYTF.

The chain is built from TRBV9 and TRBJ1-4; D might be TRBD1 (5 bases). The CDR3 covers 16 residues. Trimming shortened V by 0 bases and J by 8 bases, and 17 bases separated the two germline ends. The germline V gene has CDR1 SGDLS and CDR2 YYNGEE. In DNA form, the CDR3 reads TGTGCCAGCAGCGTAGGACTCGGCAGGGAGGGGGAAAAACTGTTTTTT. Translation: CASSVGLGREGEKLFF.

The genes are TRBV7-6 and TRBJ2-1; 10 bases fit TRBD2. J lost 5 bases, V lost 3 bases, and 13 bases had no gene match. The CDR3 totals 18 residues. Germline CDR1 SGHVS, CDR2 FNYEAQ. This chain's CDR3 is CASSLRWGVAGGNNEQFF. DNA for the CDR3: TGTGCCAGCAGCTTGAGGTGGGGTGTAGCGGGAGGTAACAATGAGCAGTTCTTC.

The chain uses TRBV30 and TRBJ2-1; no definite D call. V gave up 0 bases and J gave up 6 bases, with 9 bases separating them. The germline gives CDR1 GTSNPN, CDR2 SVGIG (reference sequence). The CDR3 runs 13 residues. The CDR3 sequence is CAWSVASGNEQFF. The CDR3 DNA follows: TGTGCCTGGAGTGTAGCCTCGGGCAATGAGCAGTTCTTC.

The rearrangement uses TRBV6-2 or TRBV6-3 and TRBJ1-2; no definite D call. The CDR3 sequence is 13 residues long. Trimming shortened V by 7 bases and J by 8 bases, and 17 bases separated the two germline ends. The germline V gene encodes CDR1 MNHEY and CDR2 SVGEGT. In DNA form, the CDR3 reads TGTGCCAGCACCCCGGATACAGAGGGAGGCTACACCTTC. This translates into CASTPDTEGGYTF.

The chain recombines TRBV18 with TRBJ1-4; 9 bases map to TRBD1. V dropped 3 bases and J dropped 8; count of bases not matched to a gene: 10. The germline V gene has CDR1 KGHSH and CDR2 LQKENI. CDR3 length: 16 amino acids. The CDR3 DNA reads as TGTGCCAGCTCACCGTACGGGACAGGGACGGGGGAAAAACTGTTTTTT. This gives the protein CASSPYGTGTGEKLFF.

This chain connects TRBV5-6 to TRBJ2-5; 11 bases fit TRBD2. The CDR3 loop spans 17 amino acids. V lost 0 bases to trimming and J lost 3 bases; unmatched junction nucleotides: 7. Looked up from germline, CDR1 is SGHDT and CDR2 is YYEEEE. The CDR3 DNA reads TGTGCCAGCAGCTTGGTTGGGGAGACTAGCGGGAAAGAGACCCAGTACTTC. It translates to CASSLVGETSGKETQYF. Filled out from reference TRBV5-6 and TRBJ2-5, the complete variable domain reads DAGVTQSPTHLIKTRGQQVTLRCSPKSGHDTVSWYQQALGQGPQFIFQYYEEEERQRGNFPDRFSGHQFPNYSSELNVNALLLGDSALYLCASSLVGETSGKETQYFGPGTRLLVL.

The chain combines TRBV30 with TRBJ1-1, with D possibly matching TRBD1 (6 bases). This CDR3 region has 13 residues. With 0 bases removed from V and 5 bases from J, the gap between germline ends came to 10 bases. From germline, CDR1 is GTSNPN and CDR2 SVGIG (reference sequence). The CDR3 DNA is TGTGCCTGGAGTGTACAGGGAAAGACTGAAGCTTTCTTT. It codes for CAWSVQGKTEAFF.

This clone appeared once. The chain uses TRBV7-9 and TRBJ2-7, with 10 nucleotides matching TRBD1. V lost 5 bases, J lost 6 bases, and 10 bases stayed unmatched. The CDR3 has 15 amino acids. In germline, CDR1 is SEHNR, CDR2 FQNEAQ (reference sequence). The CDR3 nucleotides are TGTGCCAGCAGCCACCTCCGGGACAGGGGATCCGAGCAGTACTTC. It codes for CASSHLRDRGSEQYF.

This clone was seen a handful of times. CDR3 nucleotide sequence: TGTGCCAGCAGCACCGGTCTGTCCTACAATGAGCAGTTCTTC. Translation: CASSTGLSYNEQFF. The rearrangement uses TRBV5-6 and TRBJ2-1; D call uncertain. This CDR3 has 14 residues. The V end lost 4 bases, the J end lost 1 base, and 9 bases lay between the germline ends. Germline CDR1 reads SGHDT; CDR2 reads YYEEEE.

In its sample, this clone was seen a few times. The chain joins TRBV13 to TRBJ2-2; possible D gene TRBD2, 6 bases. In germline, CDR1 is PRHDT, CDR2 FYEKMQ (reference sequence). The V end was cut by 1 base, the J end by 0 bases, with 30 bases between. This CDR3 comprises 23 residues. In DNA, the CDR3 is TGTGCCAGCAGCTTAGTGACGGGGAGCTGGCTAGCGTCCACATCACCGAACACCGGGGAGCTGTTTTTT. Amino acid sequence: CASSLVTGSWLASTSPNTGELFF.

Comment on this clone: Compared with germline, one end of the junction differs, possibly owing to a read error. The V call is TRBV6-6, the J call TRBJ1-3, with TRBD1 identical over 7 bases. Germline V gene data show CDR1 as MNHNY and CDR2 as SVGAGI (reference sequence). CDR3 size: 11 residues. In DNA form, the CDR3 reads TGTGCCAGCAGAGACAGGGACAGCCGTCATTTT. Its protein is CASRDRDSRHF.

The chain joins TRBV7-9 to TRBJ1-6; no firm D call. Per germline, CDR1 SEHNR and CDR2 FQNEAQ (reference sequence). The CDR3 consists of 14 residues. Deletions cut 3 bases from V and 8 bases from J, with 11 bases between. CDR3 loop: CASSLVGDYSPLHF. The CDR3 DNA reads TGTGCCAGCAGCTTGGTCGGAGACTATTCACCCCTCCACTTT.

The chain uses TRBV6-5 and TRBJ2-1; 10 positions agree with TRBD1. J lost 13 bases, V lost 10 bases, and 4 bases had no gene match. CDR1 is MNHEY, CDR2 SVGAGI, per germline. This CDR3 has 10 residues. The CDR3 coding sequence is TGTGCCACCGGGGACAGGGGACAGTTCTTC. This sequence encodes CATGDRGQFF.

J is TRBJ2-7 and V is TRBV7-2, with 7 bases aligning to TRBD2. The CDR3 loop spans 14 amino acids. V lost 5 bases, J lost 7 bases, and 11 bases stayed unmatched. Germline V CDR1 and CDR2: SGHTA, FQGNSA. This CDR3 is CASSPAGRVVEQYF. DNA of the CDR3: TGTGCCAGCAGCCCAGCGGGACGGGTGGTTGAGCAGTACTTC.

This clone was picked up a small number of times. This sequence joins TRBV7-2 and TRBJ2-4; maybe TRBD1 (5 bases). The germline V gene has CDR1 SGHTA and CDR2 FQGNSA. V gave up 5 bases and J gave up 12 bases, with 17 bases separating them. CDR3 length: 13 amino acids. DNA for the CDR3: TGTGCCAGCAGCCCTTCGCAGACCGACAGTCAGTACTTC. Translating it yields CASSPSQTDSQYF.

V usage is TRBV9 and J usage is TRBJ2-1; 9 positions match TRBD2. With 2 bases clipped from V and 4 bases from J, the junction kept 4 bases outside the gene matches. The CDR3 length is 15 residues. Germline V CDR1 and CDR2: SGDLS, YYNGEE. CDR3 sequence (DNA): TGTGCCAGCAGCGTCACTAGCGGGTCTTACAATGAGCAGTTCTTC. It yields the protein CASSVTSGSYNEQFF. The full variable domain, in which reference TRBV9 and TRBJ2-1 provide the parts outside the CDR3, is DSGVTQTPKHLITATGQRVTLRCSPRSGDLSVYWYQQSLDQGLQFLIQYYNGEERAKGNILERFSAQQFPDLHSELNLSSLELGDSALYFCASSVTSGSYNEQFFGPGTRLTVL.

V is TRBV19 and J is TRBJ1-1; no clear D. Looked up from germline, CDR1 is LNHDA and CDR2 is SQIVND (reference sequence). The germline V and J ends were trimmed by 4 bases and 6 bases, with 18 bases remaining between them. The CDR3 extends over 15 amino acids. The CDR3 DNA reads TGTGCCAGTAGTACCTCCTATCTGGGCCAGGCTGAAGCTTTCTTT. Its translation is CASSTSYLGQAEAFF.

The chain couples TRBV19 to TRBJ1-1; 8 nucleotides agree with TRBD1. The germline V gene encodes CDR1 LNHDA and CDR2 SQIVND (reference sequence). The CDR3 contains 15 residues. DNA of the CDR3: TGTGTTACCTCGGAGGCAGGGGGCTCGAACACTGAAGCTTTCTTT. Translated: CVTSEAGGSNTEAFF.

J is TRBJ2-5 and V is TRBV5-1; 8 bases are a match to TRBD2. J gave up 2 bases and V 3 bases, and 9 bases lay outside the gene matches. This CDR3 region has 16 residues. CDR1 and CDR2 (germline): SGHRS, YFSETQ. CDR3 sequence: CASSSGTSWGQETQYF. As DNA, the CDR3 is TGCGCCAGCAGCTCCGGGACTAGTTGGGGTCAAGAGACCCAGTACTTC. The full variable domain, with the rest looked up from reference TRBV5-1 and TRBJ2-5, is KAGVTQTPRYLIKTRGQQVTLSCSPISGHRSVSWYQQTPGQGLQFLFEYFSETQRNKGNFPGRFSGRQFSNSRSEMNVSTLELGDSALYLCASSSGTSWGQETQYFGPGTRLLVL.